This is a list of T cell receptor beta chains from one sample in a study of Tregs in tolerant kidney transplant recipients. Only in-frame clones appear in the TCRdb table, and some are missing; sequencing was by immunoSEQ multiplex PCR. The repertoire holds around 70,000 clones, with over 85% as singletons. Sample: CD8+ T cells from blood, taken before the transplant. Receptors were obtained from a human donor who received a combined kidney and bone marrow transplant. Each CDR3 is given with its conserved first and last residue.

v_gene,j_gene,CDR3aa
TRBV5-6,TRBJ2-1,CASSVGQAFGYNEQFF
TRBV5-6,TRBJ2-7,CASSPRSGSLAEQYF
TRBV11-2,TRBJ1-2,CASSLAGFGTGPSHGYTF
TRBV6-5,TRBJ1-2,CASSPRGIRDYGYTF
TRBV2,TRBJ2-2,CASRGDSSNTGELFF
TRBV7-9,TRBJ2-1,CASSPPSYNEQFF
TRBV5-5,TRBJ1-2,CAAGAGNYGYTF
TRBV6-5,TRBJ2-1,CASIAGQGAYNEQFF
TRBV7-3,TRBJ2-1,CASSPTLLAGGPSNEQFF
TRBV7-6,TRBJ2-1,CASSLATSGSQYFVEQFF
TRBV5-1,TRBJ2-1,CASSLGGDRRYNEQFF
TRBV5-1,TRBJ2-3,CASSLSGGAGSDTQYF
TRBV7-9,TRBJ2-2,CASSPRDSENTGELFF
TRBV7-9,TRBJ2-7,CASSSWTEDSYEQYF
TRBV11-2,TRBJ2-7,CASSHLSGTYEQYF
TRBV27,TRBJ2-1,CASSFAGTGSNEQFF
TRBV11-2,TRBJ1-2,CASSLDLGVVDGYTF
TRBV7-9,TRBJ2-3,CASSYLAGGSADTQYF
TRBV21-1,TRBJ2-1,CASSTKCRTSAYNEQFF
TRBV6-5,TRBJ2-1,CASGTGTAINEQFF
TRBV9,TRBJ2-7,CASSVTGSSTYEQYF
TRBV27,TRBJ2-7,CASQDSASGGDSYEQYF
TRBV4-2,TRBJ1-3,CASSQIILPGQGNTIYF
TRBV9,TRBJ2-2,CASSVGPGPGHNTGELFF
TRBV6-5,TRBJ1-2,CASSYSFQVKASYTF
TRBV9,TRBJ1-2,CASSSGHYGYTF
TRBV9,TRBJ1-1,CASSAPGTEGTEAFF
TRBV4-3,TRBJ2-7,CASSQMTSGYYEQYF
TRBV9,TRBJ2-5,CASSVDGAVETQYF
TRBV27,TRBJ2-7,CASSLLGGAGEQYF
TRBV19,TRBJ2-7,CASTAGTGSTYEQYF
TRBV4-2,-,CASSQDIAYEQYF
TRBV6-6,TRBJ2-3,CASSIVDTQYF
TRBV4-1,TRBJ1-4,CASSQVTVNEKLFF
TRBV6-1,TRBJ2-3,CASGRTDTQYF